These 2 T cell receptor beta chains originate from one sample sequenced in a study of identical twins (dated by TCRdb to the mid-2010s). The protocol used for the library was 5' RACE. Sequencing was performed on an Illumina HiSeq 2000. The public sequencing data were trimmed at Q25 with fastp and processed into clonotypes with MiXCR by TCRdb, which kept only in-frame beta chains. Each entry merges the rows of one CDR3 protein and shows their most common DNA and genes. Within this sample are under 350,000 distinct CDR3 sequences, with 9.5% of them counted one time only. The ten biggest clones cover 5.5% to 9% of the sample. The sample also formed part of further work on yellow fever vaccine responses in identical twins.

The sequencing sample was made of CD8+ T cells sorted from blood. The source is a woman between 18 and 30 years old in good health.

This clonotype was detected only a few times. DNA for the CDR3: TGTGCCAGCAGCCAAGTTCGGGGGCTCATTGAAGCTTTCTTT. Protein: CASSQVRGLIEAFF. The chain uses TRBV14 and TRBJ1-1, with D perhaps matching TRBD1 (6 bases). Germline V CDR1 and CDR2: SGHDN, FVKESK. The CDR3 is 14 residues long. Trimming cost V 1 base and J 7 bases, with 13 bases left between them. Based on the CDR3 plus reference TRBV14 and TRBJ1-1, the full variable domain is EAGVTQFPSHSVIEKGQTVTLRCDPISGHDNLYWYRRVMGKEIKFLLHFVKESKQDESGMPNNRFLAERTGGTYSTLKVQPAELEDSGVYFCASSQVRGLIEAFFGQGTRLTVV.

This clonotype was seen ten or more times. The V gene is TRBV4-3, the J gene TRBJ2-1; the D gene could be TRBD1 or TRBD2 (6 bases each). V was clipped by 2 bases and J by 3 bases, with 11 bases between them. The CDR3 spans 15 residues. Per germline, CDR1 LGHNA and CDR2 YSLEER. For the CDR3, the DNA is TGCGCCAGCAGCCAATCCGGGGGCGACTACAATGAGCAGTTCTTC. This encodes CASSQSGGDYNEQFF.